A single sample is the source of the 27 T cell receptor beta chains below, sequenced in a study of blood T cells in healthy people across ages. It was with a sample-barcoded 5' primer and a J-beta primer mix that a second PCR of roughly 7 to 12 cycles was run. TCRdb reprocessed the 5' RACE reads with MiXCR, giving one entry per CDR3 protein. The sample includes around 790,000 distinct CDR3 sequences, roughly 44% of them seen just once. The sample comprised blood. All receptors come from a man aged 55-75 years in good health.

The chain combines TRBV11-2 with TRBJ2-1; 10 nucleotides agree with TRBD2. Trimming removed 5 bases from V and 8 bases from J; junction bases left unmatched: 18. The CDR3 contains 18 residues. Germline CDR1 and CDR2: SGHAT and FQNNGV. CDR3 amino acids: CASSRLAPGTSAFDEQFF. DNA for the CDR3: TGTGCCAGCAGCCGATTGGCCCCTGGGACTAGCGCATTCGATGAGCAGTTCTTC.

Points on this clonotype: A much larger clone is a single base away; this may be a read error. The chain has TRBV4-1 and TRBJ1-2, with 7 bases aligning to TRBD1. The germline CDR1 and CDR2 sequences are MGHRA and YSYEKL. This CDR3 contains 15 residues. CDR3 sequence: CASNQVTGNNYGYTF. The CDR3 DNA reads as TGCGCCAGCAACCAAGTGACAGGGAATAACTATGGCTACACCTTC.

The chain couples TRBV7-2 to TRBJ2-3; 7 bases agree with TRBD1. This CDR3 has 17 residues. Germline V CDR1 and CDR2: SGHTA, FQGNSA. V trimming: 1 base; J trimming: 0 bases; junction bases outside the gene matches: 7. CDR3 residues: CASSLETGTASTDTQYF. The DNA of the CDR3 is TGTGCCAGCAGCTTAGAAACCGGGACAGCTAGCACAGATACGCAGTATTTT.

Only a few counts were recorded for this clonotype. The chain uses TRBV29-1 and TRBJ1-2; D is unresolved. V was clipped by 0 bases and J by 4 bases, with 15 bases between them. Germline lookup yields CDR1 SQVTM and CDR2 ANQGSEA. There are 15 residues in the CDR3. The CDR3 region is CSVEESALFGYGYTF. CDR3 DNA sequence: TGCAGCGTTGAAGAATCGGCCCTATTCGGCTATGGCTACACCTTC.

A few counts support this clonotype. V and J are TRBV3-1 and TRBJ2-1; no definite D call. This CDR3 is 17 amino acids long. CDR1 is LGHDT and CDR2 is YNNKEL in the germline V gene (reference sequence). V shed 0 bases and J shed 3 bases, with 15 bases lying between them. For the CDR3, the DNA is TGTGCCAGCAGCCAAGATACGACTCACGGTGACTACAATGAGCAGTTCTTC. As protein: CASSQDTTHGDYNEQFF.

This chain connects TRBV18 to TRBJ1-3; no definite D call. The CDR3 consists of 15 residues. Per germline, CDR1 KGHSH and CDR2 LQKENI. Trimming shortened V by 2 bases and J by 0 bases, and 8 bases separated the two germline ends. The CDR3 region is CASSPGFVSGNTIYF. The CDR3 nucleotides are TGTGCCAGCTCACCAGGGTTCGTCTCTGGAAACACCATATATTTT. The whole variable domain, filled in from reference TRBV18 and TRBJ1-3, reads NAGVMQNPRHLVRRRGQEARLRCSPMKGHSHVYWYRQLPEEGLKFMVYLQKENIIDESGMPKERFSAEFPKEGPSILRIQQVVRGDSAAYFCASSPGFVSGNTIYFGEGSWLTVV.

V is TRBV2 and J is TRBJ2-3; no clear D gene. The germline V and J ends were trimmed by 4 bases and 5 bases, with 10 bases remaining between them. The CDR3 sequence is 13 residues long. CDR1 SNHLY and CDR2 FYNNEI come from the germline V gene. The CDR3 region is CASSGPIGDTQYF. CDR3 DNA: TGTGCCAGCAGTGGGCCGATTGGAGATACGCAGTATTTT.

This clonotype was counted a few times. The chain uses TRBV5-1 and TRBJ1-1, with 8 bases matching TRBD1. Trimming cost V 4 bases and J 11 bases; bases outside gene matches: 10. The CDR3 totals 13 residues. The germline V gene has CDR1 SGHRS and CDR2 YFSETQ. The CDR3, as DNA: TGCGCCAGCAGCGAAGGGACAGGCGGGGCGGCTTTCTTT. Translated: CASSEGTGGAAFF.

This chain uses TRBV28 with TRBJ2-7; D gene unclear. There are 13 residues in the CDR3. Trimming stripped 7 bases from V and 0 bases from J, with 10 bases between. Germline CDR1 is MDHEN and CDR2 is SYDVKM. The DNA of the CDR3 is TGTGCCAGCATTGGGGTGAGCTCCTACGAGCAGTACTTC. Translation gives CASIGVSSYEQYF.

The chain uses TRBV21-1 and TRBJ2-7; the DNA was not used to check the table's D call, TRBD1. TRBV21-1 is deemed a pseudogene. The CDR3 runs to 14 residues. The CDR3 region is CASSKGRQGHEQYF. Here the CDR3 DNA reads TGTGCCAGCAGCAAAGGAAGACAGGGCCACGAGCAGTACTTC.

V gene TRBV20-1 combines with J gene TRBJ1-5; D is undetermined. Trimming left V 0 bases short and J 0 bases short, with 18 bases between. This CDR3 region has 18 residues. Germline loops: CDR1 DFQATT, CDR2 SNEGSKA (reference sequence). The CDR3 here is CSARDGRYGVYSNQPQHF. CDR3 nucleotides: TGCAGTGCTAGAGATGGGAGGTATGGTGTTTATAGCAATCAGCCCCAGCATTTT.

The genes are TRBV20-1 and TRBJ1-2; D might be TRBD1 (6 bases). The CDR3 extends over 12 amino acids. Germline V gene lookup returns CDR1 DFQATT and CDR2 SNEGSKA (reference sequence). V lost 2 bases, J lost 2 bases, and 6 bases lay in between. The CDR3 protein is CSARRGNYGYTF. The DNA for the CDR3 is TGCAGTGCTAGAAGGGGGAACTATGGCTACACCTTC.

The J gene is TRBJ1-1, the V gene TRBV6-5; no clear D. Looked up from germline, CDR1 is MNHEY and CDR2 is SVGAGI. This CDR3 contains 13 residues. V dropped 6 bases and J dropped 8 bases, with 16 bases sitting between them. The CDR3 DNA reads TGTGCCAGCAGCCACCCCTCTCGAGGAGAAGCTTTCTTT. This translates into CASSHPSRGEAFF.

This chain joins TRBV18 and TRBJ2-3; 9 bases are shared with TRBD2. From germline, CDR1 is KGHSH and CDR2 LQKENI. This CDR3 is 15 amino acids long. Losses at the gene ends were 2 bases for V and 6 bases for J; bases not matched to a gene: 6. The CDR3 bases are TGTGCCAGCTCACCAAGCGGGGGGACTCCGGATACGCAGTATTTT. Its protein product is CASSPSGGTPDTQYF.

The chain employs TRBV11-3 and TRBJ2-7, with D uncertain. Germline-derived CDR1 and CDR2 are SGHNT and YENEEA. Trimming took off 3 bases at V and 2 bases at J, with 8 bases between the two ends. The CDR3 runs 13 residues. CDR3 amino acids: CASSFSRTYEQYF. CDR3 nucleotides: TGTGCCAGCAGCTTTTCACGGACCTACGAGCAGTACTTC.

This clonotype has only a few counts. The chain uses TRBV5-6 and TRBJ2-3, with 11 bases identical to TRBD1. V trimming: 7 bases; J trimming: 4 bases; junction bases outside the gene matches: 2. Germline CDR1 is SGHDT and CDR2 is YYEEEE. The CDR3 loop spans 13 amino acids. The CDR3 coding sequence is TGTGCCAGCTTGGGACAGGGGGCAGATACGCAGTATTTT. It translates to CASLGQGADTQYF.

A few counts support this clonotype. The J gene is TRBJ2-3, the V gene TRBV3-1; 7 bases are shared with TRBD1. V lost 2 bases and J lost 4; bases outside the gene matches: 6. CDR1 is LGHDT and CDR2 is YNNKEL in the germline V gene (reference sequence). The CDR3 sequence is 15 residues long. Here the CDR3 reads CASSQFKGAPDTQYF. The CDR3 DNA is TGTGCCAGCAGCCAATTCAAGGGGGCGCCAGATACGCAGTATTTT.

The chain couples TRBV20-1 to TRBJ1-2; perhaps TRBD1 as D (5 bases). The CDR3 runs to 14 residues. V lost 1 base and J lost 0, with 9 bases in between. Germline V gene sequence: CDR1 DFQATT, CDR2 SNEGSKA (reference sequence). The CDR3 DNA reads TGCAGTGCTAGAGGGGGGGGTGCTAACTATGGCTACACCTTC. Translating gives CSARGGGANYGYTF.

The rearrangement uses TRBV4-1 and TRBJ2-2; D gene unclear. CDR1 is MGHRA and CDR2 is YSYEKL in the germline V gene. The V and J ends lost 4 bases and 3 bases respectively, with 12 bases between them. CDR3 length equals 15 residues. Written as DNA, the CDR3 is TGCGCCAGCAGCCCCGGCCCCACGGACACCGGGGAGCTGTTTTTT. Residues: CASSPGPTDTGELFF.

Here the CDR3 reads CASSRTGLAGGMDYNEQFF. DNA of the CDR3: TGTGCCAGCTCCCGTACCGGCCTAGCGGGGGGGATGGATTACAATGAGCAGTTCTTC. The chain is built from TRBV7-8 and TRBJ2-1; 12 bases are a match to TRBD2. The V gene end was trimmed by 8 bases and the J gene end by 4 bases; junction bases not matched to a gene: 18. Germline CDR1 reads SGHVS; CDR2 reads FQNEAQ. The CDR3 runs 19 residues.

J is TRBJ2-5 and V is TRBV6-2 or TRBV6-3; D is uncertain. V was clipped by 7 bases and J by 5 bases, with 11 bases between them. CDR3 length equals 12 residues. Germline CDR1 is MNHEY and CDR2 is SVGEGT. DNA for the CDR3: TGTGCCAGCAACACTGCCCGGGAGACCCAGTACTTC. Its protein is CASNTARETQYF.

The table lists this clonotype with a few counts. The chain has TRBV5-5 and TRBJ2-7, with D possibly being TRBD1 (6 bases). Germline V gene sequence: CDR1 SGHKS, CDR2 YYEKEE (reference sequence). The CDR3 is 14 residues long. The V end lost 4 bases, the J end lost 2 bases, and 13 bases lay between the germline ends. CDR3 sequence: CASSVWGPPYEQYF. The CDR3, as DNA: TGTGCCAGCAGCGTGTGGGGGCCACCCTACGAGCAGTACTTC.

This clonotype was seen more than once but under ten times. The V gene is TRBV29-1, the J gene TRBJ1-1; 7 bases align to TRBD1. V shed 6 bases, J shed 6 bases, and the junction held 7 bases outside the gene matches. This CDR3 is built from 12 residues. Germline V gene sequence: CDR1 SQVTM, CDR2 ANQGSEA. The CDR3 bases are TGCAGCGTAAGTGACAGGGTGGCTGAAGCTTTCTTT. Translating gives CSVSDRVAEAFF.

This clonotype was detected a few times. The J gene is TRBJ2-1, the V gene TRBV12-3 or TRBV12-4; D perhaps matches TRBD2 (5 bases). The CDR3 extends over 13 amino acids. V was shortened by 2 bases and J by 10 bases, with 12 bases between the two germline ends. In nucleotides, the CDR3 is TGTGCCAGCAGTTTATCCCGTACGGGGGAGCAGTTCTTC. Residues: CASSLSRTGEQFF.

The chain joins TRBV4-1 to TRBJ1-5; D remains ambiguous. The V end lost 0 bases, the J end lost 1 base, and 10 bases lay between the germline ends. The length of the CDR3 is 16 residues. Germline-derived CDR1 and CDR2 are MGHRA and YSYEKL. The CDR3 bases are TGCGCCAGCAGCCAAGATTTCCCGACAAGCAATCAGCCCCAGCATTTT. Its translation is CASSQDFPTSNQPQHF.

This clonotype was recorded a few times. V is TRBV7-9 and J is TRBJ2-7; 8 positions agree with TRBD1. J was trimmed by 2 bases and V by 5 bases; bases with no gene match: 14. Germline V gene sequence: CDR1 SEHNR, CDR2 FQNEAQ (reference sequence). The CDR3 sequence is 17 residues long. This CDR3 reads CASSHGTGDQGTYEQYF. The CDR3 DNA is TGTGCCAGCAGCCATGGGACAGGCGACCAAGGGACCTACGAGCAGTACTTC.

The chain joins TRBV20-1 to TRBJ2-4, with D possibly called TRBD1 or TRBD2 (5 bases each). The CDR3 has 13 residues. Trimming cost V 6 bases and J 4 bases, with 13 bases left between them. CDR1 and CDR2 from the germline V gene are DFQATT and SNEGSKA (reference sequence). The CDR3, as DNA: TGCAGTGCGACACCGGGACGGAAAAACATTCAGTACTTC. Amino acid sequence: CSATPGRKNIQYF.